This T cell receptor beta chain was identified in a study of cytomegalovirus exposure and HLA in healthy donors. Study observations and caveats: A later look showed TCR association rates differing by HLA locus, highest for DRB1 and lowest for HLA-C. Accounts indicate the classifier identified cytomegalovirus status with strong specificity and sensitivity.

V trimming: 2 bases; J trimming: 4 bases; junction bases outside the gene matches: 6. The CDR3 has 15 amino acids. Germline values: CDR1 MNHNY, CDR2 SVGAGI (reference sequence). Both 60 Vbeta primers and 13 Jbeta primers went into the PCR. The repertoire was sequenced with immunoSEQ multiplex PCR; TCRdb's copy has only in-frame clones and lacks some. The data contain 140,000 to 150,000 clones, 8.5% to 10% of them seen just once; the ten biggest clones take up 1.5% to 2%. In regard to this clone: Its target is unknown.

This sequence joins TRBV6-6 and TRBJ2-7; the match to TRBD1 covers 9 bases. The clonotype originates from a man aged 45-65 years in good health and CMV-seronegative. Sequencing was performed on PBMCs. CDR3: CASSYRGDRVYEQYF. In DNA, the CDR3 is TGTGCCAGCAGTTACCGGGGGGACAGGGTGTACGAGCAGTACTTC.